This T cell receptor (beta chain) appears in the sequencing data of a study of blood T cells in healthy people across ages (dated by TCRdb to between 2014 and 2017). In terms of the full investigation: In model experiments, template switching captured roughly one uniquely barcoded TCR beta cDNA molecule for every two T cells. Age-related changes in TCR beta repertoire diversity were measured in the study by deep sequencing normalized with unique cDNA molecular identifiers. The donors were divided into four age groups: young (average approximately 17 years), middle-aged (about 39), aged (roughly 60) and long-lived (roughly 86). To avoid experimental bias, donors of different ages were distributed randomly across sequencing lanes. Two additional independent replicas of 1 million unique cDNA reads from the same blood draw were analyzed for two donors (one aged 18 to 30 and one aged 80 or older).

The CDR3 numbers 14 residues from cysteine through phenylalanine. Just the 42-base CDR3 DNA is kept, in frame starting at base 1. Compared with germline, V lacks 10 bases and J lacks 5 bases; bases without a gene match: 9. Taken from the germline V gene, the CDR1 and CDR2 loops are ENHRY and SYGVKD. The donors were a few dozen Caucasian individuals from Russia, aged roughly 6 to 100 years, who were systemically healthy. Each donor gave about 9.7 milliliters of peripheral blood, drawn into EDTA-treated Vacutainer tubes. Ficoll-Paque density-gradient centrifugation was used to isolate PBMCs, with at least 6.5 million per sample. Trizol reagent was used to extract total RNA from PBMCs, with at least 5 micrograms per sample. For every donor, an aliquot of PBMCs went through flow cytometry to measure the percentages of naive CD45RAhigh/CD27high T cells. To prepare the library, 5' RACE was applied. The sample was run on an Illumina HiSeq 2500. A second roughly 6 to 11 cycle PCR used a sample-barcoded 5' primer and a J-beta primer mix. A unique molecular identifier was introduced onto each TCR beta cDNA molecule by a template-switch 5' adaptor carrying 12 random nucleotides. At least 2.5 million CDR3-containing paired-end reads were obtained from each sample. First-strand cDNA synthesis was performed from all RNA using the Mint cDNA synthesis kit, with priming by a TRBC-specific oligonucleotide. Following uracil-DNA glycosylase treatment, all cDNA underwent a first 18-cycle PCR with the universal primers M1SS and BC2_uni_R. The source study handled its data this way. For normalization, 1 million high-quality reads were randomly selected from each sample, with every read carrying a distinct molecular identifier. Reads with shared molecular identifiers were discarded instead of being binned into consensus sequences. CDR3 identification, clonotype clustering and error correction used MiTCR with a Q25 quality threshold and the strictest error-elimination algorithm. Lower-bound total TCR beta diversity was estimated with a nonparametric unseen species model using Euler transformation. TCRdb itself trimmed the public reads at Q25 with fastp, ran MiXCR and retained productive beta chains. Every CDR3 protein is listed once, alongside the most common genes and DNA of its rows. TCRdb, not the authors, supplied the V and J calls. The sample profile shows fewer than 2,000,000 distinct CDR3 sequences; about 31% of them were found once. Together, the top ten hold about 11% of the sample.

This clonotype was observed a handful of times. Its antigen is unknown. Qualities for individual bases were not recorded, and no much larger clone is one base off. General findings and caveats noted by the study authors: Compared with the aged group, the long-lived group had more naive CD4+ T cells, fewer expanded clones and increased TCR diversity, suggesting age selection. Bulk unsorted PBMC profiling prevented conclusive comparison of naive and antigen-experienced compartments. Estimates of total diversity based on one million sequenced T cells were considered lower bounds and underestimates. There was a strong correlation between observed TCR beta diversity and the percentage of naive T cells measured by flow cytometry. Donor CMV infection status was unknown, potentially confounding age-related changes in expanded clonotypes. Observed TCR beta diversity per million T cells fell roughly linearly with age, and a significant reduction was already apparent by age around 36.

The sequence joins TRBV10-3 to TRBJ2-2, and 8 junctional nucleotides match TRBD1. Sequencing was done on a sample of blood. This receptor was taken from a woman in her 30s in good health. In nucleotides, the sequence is TGTGCCACCCTAGGACAGGGTCGAACCGGGGAGCTGTTTTTT. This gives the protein CATLGQGRTGELFF.